Sequencing of this TCR beta chain was carried out in a study of beta chain features in type 1 diabetes. Study-wide results and limits: People with Type 1 diabetes carried modestly yet significantly shorter TCRB CDR3s in all four CD4+ subsets. In type 1 diabetes patients, VDJ junctions had fewer insertions; deletions at these junctions were more frequent. Equally in patients and controls, PCR might preferentially amplify shorter templates.

Germline V gives CDR1 SGHDN, CDR2 FVKESK. Between the trimmed V and J ends, which lost 0 bases and 0 bases, there was a span of 11 bases. This CDR3 is 16 amino acids long. The sample holds a few counts of this clone. Its cognate antigen is unknown. Of the isolated RNA, all was reverse transcribed, and so the sequenced material was expressed TCRB transcripts. Approximately 3.6 million reads was the average for naive, central memory and regulatory T cell samples. The repertoire was sequenced with immunoSEQ multiplex PCR; TCRdb's copy has only in-frame clones and lacks some. Of roughly 340,000 clones in the sample, roughly 14% were seen once.

The receptor's source is a woman under 30 with type 1 diabetes. The specimen was naive CD4+ T cells from blood. The rearrangement uses TRBV14 and TRBJ1-1; D call uncertain. CDR3 sequence (DNA): TGTGCCAGCAGCCAAGAATGGGCAGACCTGAACACTGAAGCTTTCTTT. Protein sequence: CASSQEWADLNTEAFF.